This T cell receptor beta chain was profiled in a study of beta chain features in type 1 diabetes. The wider study: Examined across all samples were approximately 99 million sorted cells.

The isolated RNA, all of it, was reverse transcribed, so expressed TCRB transcripts were what got sequenced. Clones were read by immunoSEQ multiplex PCR, and TCRdb kept only the in-frame ones, dropping some. This table holds roughly 140,000 clones, 10% found once. Germline values: CDR1 LNHDA, CDR2 SQIVND (reference sequence). The CDR3 has 16 residues. Notes on the study in general: More deletions and fewer insertions at VDJ junctions were found in patients with type 1 diabetes. Shortening of TCRB CDR3s, moderate but significant, appeared in all four CD4+ subsets of Type 1 diabetes patients. TCRB repertoires of naive, central memory and Treg cells appeared more similar among patients than among healthy donors.

This clone appeared a few times. The antigen remains unidentified. At one end the junction does not follow the germline gene, possibly because of a read error. The V call is TRBV19, the J call TRBJ2-2; D may be TRBD2 (5 bases). The sequencing input was central memory CD4+ T cells from blood. This clonotype originated in a man aged 25-45 years with type 1 diabetes. The CDR3 nucleotides are TGTGCCAGTAGTATAGATGTCGGCGGGCGGACCGGGAAGCTGTTTTTT. Its translation is CASSIDVGGRTGKLFF.